These 31 T cell receptor beta chains were all obtained from the same sample, sequenced in a study of cytomegalovirus exposure and HLA in healthy donors. The PCR employed 60 Vbeta primers together with 13 Jbeta primers. Libraries were prepared by immunoSEQ multiplex PCR; TCRdb keeps only in-frame clonotypes and omits some of them. Seen here are about 120,000 clones, 66% observed once, and the top ten hold about 1.5%. Sequenced material: PBMCs. Receptors originate from a man younger than 30 in good health and CMV-seronegative.

This sequence joins TRBV12-1 and TRBJ2-7; TRBD1 reflects the table's D call only, with no check against the DNA. TRBV12-1 is a listed pseudogene. The CDR3 runs to 16 residues. The CDR3 loop is CASSFLRTGESYEQYF. CDR3 DNA sequence: TGTGCCAGCAGCTTTTTACGGACAGGGGAATCCTACGAGCAGTACTTC.

This clone occurred a few times. The V gene is TRBV28, the J gene TRBJ2-1, with 7 bases fitting TRBD1. Germline assignment: CDR1 MDHEN and CDR2 SYDVKM. V trimming: 6 bases; J trimming: 7 bases; junction bases outside the gene matches: 12. This CDR3 is built from 15 residues. The CDR3 region is CASSRNRGAVNEQFF. Written as DNA, the CDR3 is TGTGCCAGCAGCCGGAACAGGGGCGCAGTGAATGAGCAGTTCTTC.

This clone has more than one count but fewer than ten. The junction does not match germline at one end; this may be a read error. The CDR3 nucleotides read TGCGCCAGCAGCTTGGGGACAAATGCTAACTCTGGCTACACCTTC. It translates to CASSLGTNANSGYTF. The chain is built from TRBV5-1 and TRBJ1-2; D perhaps matches TRBD1 (5 bases). The germline V gene encodes CDR1 SGHRS and CDR2 YFSETQ. There are 15 residues in the CDR3.

The CDR3 sequence is CASSLVIHREETQYF. As DNA, the CDR3 is TGTGCCAGCAGCTTAGTTATCCACAGGGAAGAGACCCAGTACTTC. This rearrangement joins TRBV7-9 to TRBJ2-5, with a weak D call TRBD1 (6 bases). Germline V lookup: CDR1 SEHNR, CDR2 FQNEAQ (reference sequence). V dropped 1 base and J dropped 3 bases, with 12 bases sitting between them. This CDR3 contains 15 residues.

The chain combines TRBV11-2 with TRBJ2-1, with 7 bases fitting TRBD2. Germline lookup yields CDR1 SGHAT and CDR2 FQNNGV. The V and J ends lost 3 bases and 0 bases, in that order; junction bases with no gene match: 11. This CDR3 comprises 18 residues. The CDR3 here is CASSLITGLGGSYNEQFF. The CDR3 DNA reads as TGTGCCAGCAGCTTGATCACAGGACTAGGCGGCTCCTACAATGAGCAGTTCTTC.

The chain has TRBV7-9 and TRBJ1-2; D unclear. Trimming shortened V by 5 bases and J by 8 bases, and 12 bases separated the two germline ends. The germline V gene encodes CDR1 SEHNR and CDR2 FQNEAQ (reference sequence). CDR3 size: 12 residues. The CDR3 spells CASSGEARGYTF. In DNA, the CDR3 is TGTGCCAGCAGCGGAGAGGCGAGAGGCTACACCTTC.

This rearrangement joins TRBV27 to TRBJ1-1; D uncertain. The CDR3 is 13 amino acids. Trimming took off 5 bases at V and 1 base at J, with 8 bases between the two ends. The germline V gene encodes CDR1 MNHEY and CDR2 SMNVEV (reference sequence). CDR3 nucleotide sequence: TGTGCCAGCAGTCTTAGACAGAACACTGAAGCTTTCTTT. It codes for CASSLRQNTEAFF.

This clone was picked up a small number of times. The gene calls are TRBV7-9 and TRBJ2-1, with 8 nucleotides matching TRBD2. Germline CDR1 is SEHNR and CDR2 is FQNEAQ (reference sequence). This CDR3 contains 16 residues. V dropped 5 bases and J dropped 1; count of bases not matched to a gene: 7. CDR3 in amino acids: CASSGSGRTSYNEQFF. The DNA for the CDR3 is TGTGCCAGCAGCGGGAGCGGGAGAACTTCCTACAATGAGCAGTTCTTC.

This clone occurred a few times. CDR3 residues: CASSIQAGIYF. The CDR3 nucleotides read TGTGCCAGTAGTATCCAAGCGGGAATCTATTTT. The chain couples TRBV19 to TRBJ2-3; 7 bases are a match to TRBD2. Germline V gives CDR1 LNHDA, CDR2 SQIVND (reference sequence). Unmatched junction bases numbered 6, after V lost 3 bases and J lost 15 bases. The CDR3 contains 11 residues.

J is TRBJ1-3 and V is TRBV4-2; possibly TRBD1 for D (5 bases). V shed 1 base and J shed 0 bases, with 10 bases lying between them. This CDR3 is 16 amino acids long. CDR1 is LGHNA and CDR2 is YNFKEQ in the germline V gene. The CDR3 reads CASSQAGGFSGNTIYF. CDR3 DNA sequence: TGTGCCAGCAGCCAAGCCGGGGGTTTCTCTGGAAACACCATATATTTT.

CDR3 sequence: CAIRLPEGVGGYTF. For the CDR3, the DNA is TGTGCCATCAGACTCCCAGAGGGGGTGGGTGGCTACACCTTC. This chain joins TRBV10-3 and TRBJ1-2; possible D gene TRBD1, 6 bases. Trimming took 6 bases from V and 7 from J, leaving 18 bases between them. Per germline, CDR1 ENHRY and CDR2 SYGVKD. There are 14 residues in the CDR3.

This chain joins TRBV29-1 and TRBJ2-1; weak D call: TRBD2 (7 bases). CDR3 size: 22 residues. The V gene's germline CDR1 is SQVTM and CDR2 ANQGSEA. V gave up 6 bases and J gave up 7 bases, with 43 bases separating them. CDR3 amino acids: CSVTSSSGHRWGGGIGWNEQFF. The CDR3 DNA follows: TGCAGCGTCACCTCAAGCTCGGGACACCGGTGGGGCGGGGGTATAGGTTGGAATGAGCAGTTCTTC.

This chain connects TRBV11-2 to TRBJ2-3; 13 nucleotides line up with TRBD2. Per germline, CDR1 SGHAT and CDR2 FQNNGV. This CDR3 has 18 amino acids. Losses at the gene ends were 4 bases for V and 1 base for J; bases not matched to a gene: 8. The CDR3 sequence is CASSSGTSGTYGTDTQYF. In DNA, the CDR3 is TGTGCCAGCAGCTCCGGGACTAGCGGGACTTACGGCACAGATACGCAGTATTTT. The full variable domain, its missing parts supplied by reference TRBV11-2 and TRBJ2-3, is EAGVAQSPRYKIIEKRQSVAFWCNPISGHATLYWYQQILGQGPKLLIQFQNNGVVDDSQLPKDRFSAERLKGVDSTLKIQPAKLEDSAVYLCASSSGTSGTYGTDTQYFGPGTRLTVL.

The count of this clone is one. The chain joins TRBV4-2 to TRBJ2-1; 8 bases fit TRBD2. Germline V gene lookup returns CDR1 LGHNA and CDR2 YNFKEQ. The length of the CDR3 is 19 residues. The V gene end was trimmed by 0 bases and the J gene end by 5 bases; junction bases not matched to a gene: 15. The CDR3 loop is CASSQERGFVAGINNEQFF. CDR3 in DNA: TGTGCCAGCAGCCAAGAACGTGGTTTTGTAGCGGGAATTAACAATGAGCAGTTCTTC.

This clone was seen a single time. V gene TRBV9 combines with J gene TRBJ2-3, with D maybe TRBD2 (5 bases). The CDR3 is 13 residues long. Germline CDR1 SGDLS, CDR2 YYNGEE. V gave up 8 bases and J gave up 0 bases, with 10 bases separating them. As DNA, the CDR3 is TGTGCCAGTACCGGGATCAGCACAGATACGCAGTATTTT. It codes for CASTGISTDTQYF.

This clone has a single count. The genes are TRBV5-1 and TRBJ2-5; 12 positions agree with TRBD2. The CDR3 has 14 residues. CDR1 SGHRS and CDR2 YFSETQ come from the germline V gene. Trimming removed 2 bases from V and 5 bases from J; junction bases left unmatched: 1. The DNA of the CDR3 is TGCGCCAGCAGCTTCGGACTAGCGGGGGAGACCCAGTACTTC. Translation: CASSFGLAGETQYF.

This clone is a singleton in its sample. The chain carries TRBV13 and TRBJ1-2; possibly TRBD1 for D (6 bases). Germline V gene lookup returns CDR1 PRHDT and CDR2 FYEKMQ (reference sequence). V was shortened by 0 bases and J by 2 bases, with 10 bases between the two germline ends. The CDR3 runs 15 residues. The CDR3 nucleotides are TGTGCCAGCAGCTTAGGGACAGGAGACAACTATGGCTACACCTTC. This codes for CASSLGTGDNYGYTF. Together with reference TRBV13 and TRBJ1-2, the CDR3 gives the full variable domain: AAGVIQSPRHLIKEKRETATLKCYPIPRHDTVYWYQQGPGQDPQFLISFYEKMQSDKGSIPDRFSAQQFSDYHSELNMSSLELGDSALYFCASSLGTGDNYGYTFGSGTRLTVV.

As to this clone: An end of the junction differs from the germline gene, which may be a read error. The rearrangement uses TRBV7-9 and TRBJ2-5; D is ambiguous. Germline V CDR1 and CDR2: SEHNR, FQNEAQ (reference sequence). CDR3 length equals 12 residues. CDR3 DNA: TGTTCCAGCAGCCCCCTCGAAGAGACCCAGTACTTC. Its protein product is CSSSPLEETQYF.

V gene TRBV5-4 combines with J gene TRBJ2-7, with 11 positions matching TRBD2. The junction had 5 bases not matched to a gene; V was cut back by 4 bases and J by 2 bases. The CDR3 spans 15 residues. Germline CDR1 reads SGHNT; CDR2 reads YYREEE (reference sequence). The CDR3 DNA reads as TGTGCCAGCAGCCGAGGGACTAGCGGCACCTACGAGCAGTACTTC. Translated: CASSRGTSGTYEQYF.

The rearrangement links TRBV27 to TRBJ2-1; 10 positions agree with TRBD2. Trimming took 5 bases from V and 0 from J; bases not matched to a gene: 10. The CDR3 has 18 residues. CDR1 and CDR2 from the germline V gene are MNHEY and SMNVEV (reference sequence). CDR3 protein: CASSRRTSGLLSYNEQFF. The CDR3 bases are TGTGCCAGCAGTAGGAGGACTAGCGGCCTCCTCTCCTACAATGAGCAGTTCTTC.

V is TRBV7-9 and J is TRBJ2-7; 10 bases map to TRBD1. Germline V gene lookup returns CDR1 SEHNR and CDR2 FQNEAQ (reference sequence). This CDR3 comprises 15 residues. V lost 4 bases to trimming and J lost 3 bases; unmatched junction nucleotides: 6. The CDR3 here is CASSSWGQGIYEQYF. CDR3 sequence (DNA): TGTGCCAGCAGCTCCTGGGGACAGGGGATCTACGAGCAGTACTTC.

This clone was observed once. The rearrangement uses TRBV7-9 and TRBJ2-1; D is unresolved. This CDR3 is built from 12 residues. V was trimmed by 3 bases and J by 10 bases, leaving 10 bases between them. CDR1 and CDR2 from the germline V gene are SEHNR and FQNEAQ (reference sequence). The DNA for the CDR3 is TGTGCCAGCAGCTTCGGGTTTTTGGAGCAGTTCTTC. Its protein is CASSFGFLEQFF.

In its sample, this clone was seen a few times. The chain is built from TRBV10-3 and TRBJ2-7, with TRBD1 matching 10 bases. This CDR3 is built from 14 residues. The V gene's germline CDR1 is ENHRY and CDR2 SYGVKD. The V and J ends lost 8 bases and 5 bases, in that order; junction bases with no gene match: 9. The CDR3 region is CAIRWGQGINEQYF. CDR3 sequence (DNA): TGTGCCATCCGCTGGGGACAGGGGATCAACGAGCAGTACTTC.

This chain joins TRBV6-5 and TRBJ1-6; D not resolved. The CDR3 runs 16 residues. The V end lost 4 bases, the J end lost 4 bases, and 14 bases lay between the germline ends. In germline, CDR1 is MNHEY, CDR2 SVGAGI. CDR3 in amino acids: CASSLTGQTYNSPLHF. The CDR3 DNA follows: TGTGCCAGCAGTTTAACCGGTCAGACTTATAATTCACCCCTCCACTTT.

The DNA for the CDR3 is TGTGCCAGCAGTGAAAGTAACAGGATCTACGAGCAGTACTTC. Protein sequence: CASSESNRIYEQYF. The chain links TRBV6-1 to TRBJ2-7; maybe TRBD1 (5 bases). CDR1 MNHNS and CDR2 SASEGT come from the germline V gene. The ends were cut back, 2 bases at V and 3 bases at J, with 11 bases in the middle. There are 14 residues in the CDR3.

V is TRBV9 and J is TRBJ2-3, with D possibly being TRBD2 (7 bases). The CDR3 loop spans 16 amino acids. Germline-derived CDR1 and CDR2 are SGDLS and YYNGEE. Deletions cut 2 bases from V and 2 bases from J, with 15 bases between. CDR3 sequence: CASSVGGLSFTDTQYF. The DNA for the CDR3 is TGTGCCAGCAGCGTGGGGGGGCTATCTTTCACAGATACGCAGTATTTT. Full variable domain (missing parts from reference TRBV9 and TRBJ2-3): DSGVTQTPKHLITATGQRVTLRCSPRSGDLSVYWYQQSLDQGLQFLIQYYNGEERAKGNILERFSAQQFPDLHSELNLSSLELGDSALYFCASSVGGLSFTDTQYFGPGTRLTVL.

The rearrangement links TRBV11-2 to TRBJ2-7; possibly TRBD1 for D (6 bases). V was trimmed by 5 bases and J by 0 bases, leaving 11 bases between them. The CDR3 loop spans 14 amino acids. Germline V gives CDR1 SGHAT, CDR2 FQNNGV. The CDR3 bases are TGTGCCAGCAGCCCCCGGACAGCCTCCTACGAGCAGTACTTC. Translated: CASSPRTASYEQYF.

The J gene is TRBJ1-5, the V gene TRBV27; 10 bases match TRBD1. Looked up from germline, CDR1 is MNHEY and CDR2 is SMNVEV (reference sequence). After removal of 6 bases from V and 11 bases from J, the junction contained 16 bases not matched to a gene. The CDR3 contains 16 residues. CDR3 nucleotide sequence: TGTGCCAGCAGCCTGTTCGGGACAGGGGATGAGAGGGCCCAGCATTTT. It codes for CASSLFGTGDERAQHF.

The chain uses TRBV2 and TRBJ2-7, with D possibly TRBD1 on 5 matching bases. Looked up from germline, CDR1 is SNHLY and CDR2 is FYNNEI. The CDR3 covers 16 residues. The V and J ends lost 3 bases and 0 bases respectively, with 15 bases between them. The CDR3 is CASSESVQAFSYEQYF. The CDR3 bases are TGTGCCAGCAGTGAGTCGGTACAGGCCTTCTCCTACGAGCAGTACTTC.

V and J are TRBV19 and TRBJ1-2; D gene uncertain. This CDR3 region has 15 residues. The germline V gene has CDR1 LNHDA and CDR2 SQIVND (reference sequence). Trimming removed 2 bases at V and 7 bases at J, with 17 bases between. The CDR3 spells CASSITGGIRSGYTF. Here the CDR3 DNA reads TGTGCCAGTAGTATAACCGGCGGAATAAGGAGTGGCTACACCTTC.

The chain joins TRBV28 to TRBJ1-2; D is ambiguous. Between the trimmed V and J ends, which lost 2 bases and 4 bases, there was a span of 17 bases. Germline V gene sequence: CDR1 MDHEN, CDR2 SYDVKM. The CDR3 length is 16 residues. CDR3 amino acids: CASSLLRTGIPYGYTF. The CDR3 DNA is TGTGCCAGCAGTTTACTACGGACGGGAATTCCCTATGGCTACACCTTC.